This T cell receptor (beta chain) derives from a study of human T cells and chemical hapten exposure. Overall study: The sensitizer, 2% DPC, was used on around 2 cm by around 2 cm of upper inner arm skin. Across samples, TCR yields varied, mostly owing to small differences in pooled library volumes.

About this clonotype itself: Antigen unknown.

Losses at the gene ends were 6 bases for V and 6 bases for J; bases not matched to a gene: 6. The CDR3 covers 13 residues. Time point given: patch test 2, 6 weeks after DPC sensitization. Treatment: therapeutic diphenylcyclopropenone sensitization with weekly scalp DPC. General study results and limits: Alopecia in all donors means immunity may differ from healthy individuals.

Using its own MiXCR run on the RACE reads, TCRdb lists one record per CDR3 protein. Of 360,000 or so distinct CDR3 sequences listed, about 6% are singletons. The receptor was derived from a woman between 18 and 30 years old with alopecia areata. Some clones in this sample may be carry-over from other donors' samples. The specimen was whole blood, collected in connection with sensitization to the hapten diphenylcyclopropenone (DPC). This chain joins TRBV12-3 or TRBV12-4 and TRBJ2-3; 7 positions agree with TRBD2. Here the CDR3 reads CASRPGLVDTQYF. The CDR3 DNA follows: TGTGCCAGCAGGCCCGGACTAGTGGATACGCAGTATTTT.